Given below is one T cell receptor beta chain in context. CDR1 and CDR2 from the germline V gene are SEHNR and FQNEAQ (reference sequence). The V and J ends lost 2 bases and 5 bases respectively, with 12 bases between them. CDR3 size: 14 residues. Sequencing used immunoSEQ multiplex PCR; TCRdb keeps in-frame clones, though not all of them. The sample carries more than 55,000 clones, around 90% recorded once. This specimen comes from a study of T cell changes during pregnancy in multiple sclerosis. This sequence joins TRBV7-9 and TRBJ2-5, with D perhaps matching TRBD1 (5 bases). Source: peripheral blood, taken in the third trimester of pregnancy. The receptor was derived from a female donor with multiple sclerosis, enrolled in a pregnancy study. CDR3 amino acids: CASSLPVRVETQYF. CDR3 in DNA: TGTGCCAGCAGCTTACCGGTCAGGGTCGAGACCCAGTACTTC.